Each of the 27 T cell receptor beta chains below was sequenced from the same sample in a study of tumor and adjacent non-tumor tissue in lung cancer. This sample's RNA came from whole unsorted tissue. The normal lung tissue was taken more than 3 cm from the tumor edge. TCRbeta libraries were built with three rounds of nested PCR, modified from ARM-PCR. TCRdb analysed the multiplex PCR reads with MiXCR anew, one entry per CDR3 protein. Among about 75,000 distinct CDR3 sequences, around two thirds were seen once, and the ten largest hold roughly 25%. Material: distant non-tumor lung tissue. Receptors originate from a woman aged 50 to 60 with non-small cell lung cancer.

The chain carries TRBV4-2 and TRBJ2-5, with D tentatively TRBD2 (5 bases). Germline-derived CDR1 and CDR2 are LGHNA and YNFKEQ. This CDR3 is built from 14 residues. CDR3: CISSQASSQETQYF. The CDR3 DNA sequence: TGTATCAGCAGCCAAGCTAGCAGCCAAGAGACCCAGTACTTC.

This clonotype was found a few times. The junction differs from germline at one of its ends, possibly a read error. CDR3 loop: CGLGGRTDYEQYF. The CDR3 nucleotides are TGTGGCCTCGGCGGGAGGACGGACTACGAGCAGTACTTC. V usage is TRBV20-1 and J usage is TRBJ2-7, with 8 bases fitting TRBD2. The CDR3 consists of 13 residues. CDR1 is DFQATT and CDR2 is SNEGSKA in the germline V gene (reference sequence).

In this sample, this clonotype turned up many times. The chain joins TRBV28 to TRBJ1-2; a possible D gene is TRBD1 (5 bases). V was shortened by 5 bases and J by 5 bases, with 15 bases between the two germline ends. CDR3 length: 14 residues. Germline-derived CDR1 and CDR2 are MDHEN and SYDVKM. CDR3 nucleotide sequence: TGTGCCAGCAGTCCTGCAGGGAGTGCATATGGCTACACCTTC. It specifies CASSPAGSAYGYTF.

As for this clonotype: Likely a read error: the CDR3 ends without its conserved phenylalanine or tryptophan. This chain uses TRBV6-5 with TRBJ1-2, with a tentative D call TRBD1 (5 bases). CDR3 length: 13 amino acids. V was shortened by 6 bases and J by 4 bases, with 12 bases between the two germline ends. The V gene's germline CDR1 is MNHEY and CDR2 SVGAGI. The CDR3 DNA is TGTGCCAGCAGACCAGTCGGGGCCTATGGCTACACCTCC. Protein: CASRPVGAYGYTS.

Regarding this clonotype: At one end the junction does not follow the germline gene, possibly because of a read error. This chain joins TRBV11-2 and TRBJ2-7; a possible D gene is TRBD2 (6 bases). This CDR3 has 14 amino acids. Germline V gene lookup returns CDR1 SGHAT and CDR2 FQNNGV. The CDR3 region has the DNA TGTGCCAGCAGCTTACTTGCGGGAAGGTACGAGCGGTACTTC. Protein sequence: CASSLLAGRYERYF.

As for this clonotype: This CDR3 fails to terminate in the conserved phenylalanine or tryptophan, so it likely reflects a read error. The chain couples TRBV11-2 to TRBJ2-7; tentative D call: TRBD2 (5 bases). The CDR3 loop spans 18 amino acids. Germline CDR1 reads SGHAT; CDR2 reads FQNNGV. CDR3 bases: TGTGCCAGCAACTTAGCCCCACTATCGGGAAGTAACTCCTACGAGCAGTACTTA. This sequence encodes CASNLAPLSGSNSYEQYL.

Regarding this clonotype: A read error may be the cause here, since a much bigger clone is one base away. The rearrangement uses TRBV20-1 and TRBJ1-1; weak D call: TRBD1 (5 bases). Trimming shortened V by 4 bases and J by 4 bases, and 7 bases separated the two germline ends. CDR3 length: 11 residues. Germline values: CDR1 DFQATT, CDR2 SNEGSKA (reference sequence). The CDR3 region has the DNA TGCAGTGCTAATGGGGCCACTGAAGCTTTCTTT. This encodes CSANGATEAFF.

This clonotype was picked up many times. The V call is TRBV4-1, the J call TRBJ2-7; TRBD2 matches 9 bases. The CDR3 loop spans 13 amino acids. V dropped 3 bases and J dropped 9; count of bases not matched to a gene: 6. Germline CDR1 is MGHRA and CDR2 is YSYEKL. The DNA for the CDR3 is TGCGCCAGCAGCCAGGGGACTAGCTCGTGGCAGTACTTC. Translating gives CASSQGTSSWQYF.

Details on this clonotype: Mismatch with germline at one junction end may stem from a read error. The V and J genes are TRBV11-2 and TRBJ2-7; TRBD2 is a possible D gene (5 bases). This CDR3 is built from 15 residues. Germline V gene lookup returns CDR1 SGHAT and CDR2 FQNNGV. CDR3 amino acids: CASSSGIDRTYEQYF. The CDR3 bases are TGTGCCAGCAGCTCGGGGATAGACCGGACCTATGAGCAGTACTTC.

In this sample, this clonotype turned up a few times. A clone one base away is much larger, so this may be a read error. The chain uses TRBV5-4 and TRBJ2-1; 9 bases are shared with TRBD2. Germline lookup yields CDR1 SGHNT and CDR2 YYREEE (reference sequence). Trimming took 10 bases from V and 8 from J; bases not matched to a gene: 4. The CDR3 spans 11 residues. The CDR3 sequence: CAPWTSDEQFF. Here the CDR3 DNA reads TGTGCCCCTTGGACTAGCGATGAGCAGTTCTTC. The variable domain in full, completed from reference TRBV5-4 and TRBJ2-1, reads ETGVTQSPTHLIKTRGQQVTLRCSSQSGHNTVSWYQQALGQGPQFIFQYYREEENGRGNFPPRFSGLQFPNYSSELNVNALELDDSALYLCAPWTSDEQFFGPGTRLTVL.

This clonotype showed up just a few times. The chain couples TRBV2 to TRBJ2-1; 7 positions agree with TRBD2. Germline V gene data show CDR1 as SNHLY and CDR2 as FYNNEI. This CDR3 spans 13 amino acids. J lost 8 bases, V lost 7 bases, and 8 bases had no gene match. CDR3 in amino acids: CASTPTSWDEQFF. The CDR3, as DNA: TGTGCCAGCACCCCGACTAGCTGGGATGAGCAGTTCTTC. Full variable domain (remainder filled in from reference TRBV2 and TRBJ2-1): EPEVTQTPSHQVTQMGQEVILRCVPISNHLYFYWYRQILGQKVEFLVSFYNNEISEKSEIFDDQFSVERPDGSNFTLKIRSTKLEDSAMYFCASTPTSWDEQFFGPGTRLTVL.

This clonotype has just one count. At one end the junction does not follow the germline gene, possibly because of a read error. The V call is TRBV11-1, the J call TRBJ2-1; TRBD2 matches 8 bases. The CDR3 is 16 amino acids. Germline values: CDR1 SGHAT, CDR2 FQDESV (reference sequence). CDR3 sequence reads: CANRKYGLAGGNDQFF. Here the CDR3 DNA reads TGTGCCAACAGAAAGTATGGGCTAGCGGGCGGTAATGACCAGTTCTTC.

On this clonotype itself: The junction departs from the called germline gene at one end, perhaps through a read error. The chain employs TRBV29-1 and TRBJ1-3; D is ambiguous. The CDR3 loop spans 13 amino acids. Germline values: CDR1 SQVTM, CDR2 ANQGSEA. The CDR3: CGVWTESGTTIYF. The CDR3 DNA is TGCGGCGTTTGGACGGAGTCTGGAACCACCATATATTTT.

This clonotype was counted between two and nine times. A much larger clone lies a single base off, so this may be a read error. The genes are TRBV20-1 and TRBJ2-7; the match to TRBD1 covers 9 bases. Germline V gene data show CDR1 as DFQATT and CDR2 as SNEGSKA (reference sequence). CDR3 size: 12 residues. CDR3 in amino acids: CSPKTGGYEEYF. CDR3 coding DNA: TGCAGTCCTAAGACAGGGGGTTACGAGGAGTACTTC.

In its sample, this clonotype ranks as medium-sized. The chain employs TRBV12-3 or TRBV12-4 and TRBJ1-2, with D possibly matching TRBD1 (5 bases). V was cut by 2 bases and J by 6 bases, with 13 bases left in between. This CDR3 contains 14 residues. Written as DNA, the CDR3 is TGTGCCAGCAGTTTACGACAGAAAAATAATGGCTACACCTTC. This encodes CASSLRQKNNGYTF.

To note about this clonotype: Just one base apart from a much larger clone, this may be a read error. This chain links TRBV6-2 or TRBV6-3 with TRBJ2-3, with TRBD1 identical over 7 bases. Germline CDR1 MNHEY, CDR2 SVGEGT. The CDR3 contains 14 residues. The CDR3 is CAGSKGTAQDTQYF. The CDR3 region has the DNA TGTGCCGGCAGCAAAGGGACAGCTCAAGATACGCAGTATTTT.

Concerning this clonotype: Relative to the germline gene, one junction end is altered; a read error may explain this. The genes are TRBV10-3 and TRBJ2-7; TRBD1 agrees at 8 bases. This CDR3 is built from 15 residues. Germline V CDR1 and CDR2: ENHRY, SYGVKD. DNA of the CDR3: TGCGCCGTCAGTGCAGACCGGACAGGGCCCTACGAGCAGTACTTC. Protein: CAVSADRTGPYEQYF.

Details on this clonotype: A read error may account for a junction end that differs from germline. The genes are TRBV29-1 and TRBJ2-5; D is ambiguous. The V gene's germline CDR1 is SQVTM and CDR2 ANQGSEA. CDR3 length equals 12 residues. CDR3 in amino acids: CSVLGYQDTQYF. CDR3 in DNA: TGCAGCGTCCTTGGGTACCAAGATACCCAGTACTTC.

To note about this clonotype: The junction and the germline gene differ at one end; a read error may be behind it. This CDR3 reads CSASRDTGNSSLHF. CDR3 sequence (DNA): TGCAGTGCGAGCAGGGACACAGGCAATTCATCCCTCCACTTT. The chain employs TRBV20-1 and TRBJ1-6, with TRBD1 as a possible D gene (6 bases). CDR1 is DFQATT and CDR2 is SNEGSKA in the germline V gene (reference sequence). This CDR3 contains 14 residues.

As for this clonotype: A read error may produce the germline difference seen at one junction end. The CDR3 DNA follows: TGTAGCGCCACCAACATCGGGGAGCTGTTTTTT. Translated, it gives CSATNIGELFF. This rearrangement joins TRBV29-1 to TRBJ2-2, with D perhaps TRBD2 (5 bases). The germline V gene encodes CDR1 SQVTM and CDR2 ANQGSEA. CDR3 length: 11 residues.

This clonotype was seen only a few times. With a much larger clone just one base away, this may be a read error. The chain recombines TRBV28 with TRBJ2-6; D gene unclear. Trimming shortened V by 4 bases and J by 0 bases, and 7 bases separated the two germline ends. Germline CDR1 reads MDHEN; CDR2 reads SYDVKM. CDR3 length: 15 amino acids. The CDR3 spells CASSSIRSGANVLTF. The CDR3, as DNA: TGTGCCAGCAGTTCAATACGCTCTGGGGCCAACGTCCTGACTTTC.

Details on this clonotype: At one end the junction does not follow the germline gene, possibly because of a read error. V and J are TRBV11-2 and TRBJ2-1; D unresolved. The CDR3 has 15 residues. The germline V gene encodes CDR1 SGHAT and CDR2 FQNNGV. This chain's CDR3 is CASSLGSSAGNGQFF. CDR3 coding DNA: TGTGCCAGCAGCTTAGGATCCTCGGCTGGGAATGGGCAGTTCTTC.

Details on this clonotype: One end of the junction varies from germline; a read error may be responsible. The rearrangement links TRBV6-1 to TRBJ2-7; no reliable D call. Germline CDR1 reads MNHNS; CDR2 reads SASEGT. The length of the CDR3 is 15 residues. In nucleotides, the CDR3 is TGTGCCAGCAGTGAAGCTAGTGGTAGCTCCCACGAGCAGTACTTC. This encodes CASSEASGSSHEQYF.

The table lists this clonotype with many counts. The V and J genes are TRBV6-2 or TRBV6-3 and TRBJ2-1; D uncertain. The V end was cut by 5 bases, the J end by 4 bases, with 15 bases between. The CDR3 covers 15 residues. Germline CDR1 and CDR2: MNHEY and SVGEGT. The CDR3 DNA sequence: TGTGCCAGCAGTCAGAGCCCCGACCCATACAATGAGCAGTTCTTC. It is translated as CASSQSPDPYNEQFF.

This chain connects TRBV29-1 to TRBJ1-2; D perhaps matches TRBD1 (6 bases). The CDR3 extends over 13 amino acids. CDR1 is SQVTM, CDR2 ANQGSEA, per germline. The V gene lost 1 base and the J gene lost 6 bases, with 12 bases spanning the gap. As DNA, the CDR3 is TGCAGCGTTGAAGTCCGGACAGAGCATGGCTACACCTTC. Translating it yields CSVEVRTEHGYTF.

Turning to this clonotype: Mismatch with germline at one junction end may stem from a read error. The chain combines TRBV4-2 with TRBJ2-1; the match to TRBD2 covers 10 bases. This CDR3 contains 17 residues. Looked up from germline, CDR1 is LGHNA and CDR2 is YNFKEQ. The CDR3 loop reads CASSQNSASGSLFEQFF. CDR3 nucleotides: TGTGCCAGCAGCCAAAATTCGGCTAGCGGGAGTTTGTTTGAGCAGTTCTTT.

This clonotype was counted between two and nine times. This sequence may be a read error, since a much larger clone differs from it by one base. The rearrangement joins TRBV20-1 to TRBJ2-1, with TRBD1 matching 8 bases. The CDR3 sequence is 16 residues long. Germline CDR1 DFQATT, CDR2 SNEGSKA (reference sequence). This CDR3 reads CSTRGERGQELNEQFF. CDR3 coding DNA: TGCAGTACTAGAGGTGAAAGGGGACAGGAGTTAAATGAGCAGTTCTTC.